One and the same sample provided the 20 T cell receptor beta chains below, sequenced in a study of blood T cell repertoires in COVID-19. The table came from immunoSEQ multiplex PCR; TCRdb's copy has only in-frame clones and leaves some out. The repertoire holds 60,000 to 90,000 clones, with around 80% as singletons. What was sequenced was peripheral blood. All receptors derive from a man aged 55 to 70 with active or convalescent COVID-19.

This chain links TRBV2 with TRBJ1-5; the match to TRBD1 covers 7 bases. This CDR3 has 14 amino acids. From germline, CDR1 is SNHLY and CDR2 FYNNEI. Losses at the gene ends were 6 bases for V and 4 bases for J; bases not matched to a gene: 6. The CDR3 DNA follows: TGTGCCAGCAGGGAGACAGGGAGGAATCAGCCCCAGCATTTT. Translating gives CASRETGRNQPQHF.

The rearrangement uses TRBV4-3 and TRBJ1-2; the D is unclear. Per germline, CDR1 LGHNA and CDR2 YSLEER. CDR3 length equals 15 residues. Trimming shortened V by 1 base and J by 2 bases, and 11 bases separated the two germline ends. The CDR3 region has the DNA TGCGCCAGCAGCCAAGCGCGGGAATTCAACTATGGCTACACCTTC. Translation: CASSQAREFNYGYTF.

The chain carries TRBV6-5 and TRBJ2-3; tentative D call: TRBD2 (6 bases). CDR3 size: 15 residues. V gave up 7 bases and J gave up 2 bases, with 16 bases separating them. The V gene's germline CDR1 is MNHEY and CDR2 SVGAGI. The CDR3 bases are TGTGCCAGCACCTCCCTGGGAGGTAACACAGATACGCAGTATTTT. Protein: CASTSLGGNTDTQYF.

This rearrangement joins TRBV5-1 to TRBJ1-6, with D uncertain. V was shortened by 4 bases and J by 4 bases, with 9 bases between the two germline ends. CDR3 length: 14 residues. Germline CDR1 and CDR2: SGHRS and YFSETQ. The CDR3 loop reads CASSRAGYNSPLHF. In DNA form, the CDR3 reads TGCGCCAGCAGCCGGGCGGGGTATAATTCACCCCTCCACTTT.

J is TRBJ2-1 and V is TRBV4-1; TRBD2 matches at 14 bases. V gave up 2 bases and J gave up 6 bases; unmatched junction bases: 6. CDR3 length: 17 residues. CDR1 is MGHRA and CDR2 is YSYEKL in the germline V gene. In DNA form, the CDR3 reads TGCGCCAGCAGCCAATACGGCGGGACTAGCGGGAGCAATGAGCAGTTCTTC. Translated, it gives CASSQYGGTSGSNEQFF.

This rearrangement joins TRBV6-5 to TRBJ1-6, with a tentative D call TRBD1 (6 bases). Germline assignment: CDR1 MNHEY and CDR2 SVGAGI. V lost 4 bases to trimming and J lost 10 bases, with 11 bases between them. This CDR3 spans 13 amino acids. In DNA form, the CDR3 reads TGTGCCAGCAGTTTCCCACAGGGATCACCCCTCCACTTT. Its translation is CASSFPQGSPLHF.

Judged by abundance, this clone is medium-sized. This chain links TRBV6-5 with TRBJ1-6; 9 nucleotides match TRBD1. In germline, CDR1 is MNHEY, CDR2 SVGAGI. The CDR3 runs to 15 residues. The V and J ends lost 2 bases and 10 bases, in that order; junction bases with no gene match: 6. The CDR3 region has the DNA TGTGCCAGCAGTTACCAAGGGACAGGGAGCTCACCCCTCCACTTT. Translated, it gives CASSYQGTGSSPLHF.

V is TRBV6-5 and J is TRBJ1-2; perhaps TRBD1 as D (6 bases). This CDR3 comprises 13 residues. The V and J ends lost 10 bases and 0 bases respectively, with 12 bases between them. The germline V gene encodes CDR1 MNHEY and CDR2 SVGAGI. This CDR3 reads CATRTDSNYGYTF. In DNA form, the CDR3 reads TGTGCCACCCGGACAGACTCTAACTATGGCTACACCTTC.

The chain recombines TRBV15 with TRBJ2-3, with no clear D. Trimming left V 2 bases short and J 4 bases short, with 4 bases between. This CDR3 contains 12 residues. CDR1 is LNHNV, CDR2 YYDKDF, per germline (reference sequence). For the CDR3, the DNA is TGTGCCACCAGCAGATCTTCAGATACGCAGTATTTT. Translation gives CATSRSSDTQYF. Based on the CDR3 plus reference TRBV15 and TRBJ2-3, the full variable domain is DAMVIQNPRYQVTQFGKPVTLSCSQTLNHNVMYWYQQKSSQAPKLLFHYYDKDFNNEADTPDNFQSRRPNTSFCFLDIRSPGLGDTAMYLCATSRSSDTQYFGPGTRLTVL.

The chain joins TRBV4-3 to TRBJ1-2; TRBD1 matches 9 bases. The length of the CDR3 is 14 residues. Germline assignment: CDR1 LGHNA and CDR2 YSLEER. Unmatched junction bases numbered 2, after V lost 1 base and J lost 5 bases. The CDR3: CASSQVGTGYGYTF. CDR3 sequence (DNA): TGCGCCAGCAGCCAAGTTGGGACAGGGTATGGCTACACCTTC.

The chain combines TRBV19 with TRBJ2-2, with 8 bases fitting TRBD1. The V gene's germline CDR1 is LNHDA and CDR2 SQIVND (reference sequence). The CDR3 length is 17 residues. The junction had 12 bases not matched to a gene; V was cut back by 4 bases and J by 5 bases. The CDR3 coding sequence is TGTGCCAGTAGTAAAAGGGCGCAGGGGGCGCTAACCGGGGAGCTGTTTTTT. Its protein product is CASSKRAQGALTGELFF.

The chain is built from TRBV29-1 and TRBJ1-1, with D maybe TRBD1 (5 bases). The V gene lost 7 bases and the J gene lost 0 bases, with 12 bases spanning the gap. Germline CDR1 reads SQVTM; CDR2 reads ANQGSEA. This CDR3 spans 13 amino acids. The CDR3 DNA reads TGCAGCGCCGCGGGGGACTTGAACACTGAAGCTTTCTTT. It encodes CSAAGDLNTEAFF. The full variable domain, completed using reference TRBV29-1 and TRBJ1-1, is SAVISQKPSRDICQRGTSLTIQCQVDSQVTMMFWYRQQPGQSLTLIATANQGSEATYESGFVIDKFPISRPNLTFSTLTVSNMSPEDSSIYLCSAAGDLNTEAFFGQGTRLTVV.

This chain joins TRBV14 and TRBJ2-2; D is possibly TRBD1 (6 bases). V was clipped by 4 bases and J by 5 bases, with 17 bases between them. This CDR3 comprises 16 residues. The germline V gene has CDR1 SGHDN and CDR2 FVKESK. The CDR3 loop is CASSPLAWGRTGELFF. The CDR3 DNA follows: TGTGCCAGCAGCCCCCTCGCCTGGGGGCGGACCGGGGAGCTGTTTTTT.

The chain uses TRBV27 and TRBJ1-5, with D possibly TRBD1 on 6 matching bases. In germline, CDR1 is MNHEY, CDR2 SMNVEV (reference sequence). The CDR3 totals 13 residues. The V and J ends lost 6 bases and 6 bases respectively, with 12 bases between them. The CDR3 DNA follows: TGTGCCAGCAGCTCCGGGACACTTCAGCCCCAGCATTTT. Residues: CASSSGTLQPQHF.

In its sample, this clone was seen once. The chain has TRBV6-6 and TRBJ2-7; 7 bases align to TRBD1. V shed 7 bases and J 7 bases; nucleotides not matched to a gene: 13. The CDR3 spans 14 residues. Germline V lookup: CDR1 MNHNY, CDR2 SVGAGI (reference sequence). Here the CDR3 DNA reads TGTGCCAGCATTAAGAGGGACAGACCCACGGAGCAGTACTTC. It translates to CASIKRDRPTEQYF.

The chain combines TRBV5-4 with TRBJ1-2; possibly TRBD1 for D (6 bases). Per germline, CDR1 SGHNT and CDR2 YYREEE (reference sequence). The CDR3 runs to 15 residues. V was cut by 4 bases and J by 5 bases, with 18 bases left in between. The CDR3 loop reads CASSPREGELYGYTF. As DNA, the CDR3 is TGTGCCAGCAGCCCGCGGGAGGGGGAGTTATATGGCTACACCTTC.

The rearrangement joins TRBV5-1 to TRBJ1-6, with D possibly being TRBD1 (6 bases). Trimming took 5 bases from V and 7 from J, leaving 16 bases between them. Germline values: CDR1 SGHRS, CDR2 YFSETQ. The CDR3 spans 15 residues. In DNA, the CDR3 is TGCGCCAGCAGGATTGGGACAATAGTGAATTCACCCCTCCACTTT. Its protein is CASRIGTIVNSPLHF.

This chain uses TRBV4-1 with TRBJ2-1, with 8 bases aligning to TRBD1. V gave up 3 bases and J gave up 4 bases; unmatched junction bases: 5. Germline assignment: CDR1 MGHRA and CDR2 YSYEKL. The CDR3 runs 15 residues. CDR3 in DNA: TGCGCCAGCAGCCACACAGGGGGACCTTACAATGAGCAGTTCTTC. Its protein product is CASSHTGGPYNEQFF.

The chain recombines TRBV4-2 with TRBJ2-3, with TRBD2 matching 8 bases. The V segment lost 2 bases and the J segment 1 base; nucleotides outside the gene matches: 5. CDR3 size: 16 residues. Germline CDR1 LGHNA, CDR2 YNFKEQ. DNA for the CDR3: TGTGCCAGCAGCCAACAACGGGGGGGCGGCACAGATACGCAGTATTTT. It is translated as CASSQQRGGGTDTQYF.

V is TRBV6-2 or TRBV6-3 and J is TRBJ2-7; perhaps TRBD1 as D (6 bases). V was trimmed by 1 base and J by 5 bases, leaving 15 bases between them. CDR1 is MNHEY and CDR2 is SVGEGT in the germline V gene. The CDR3 covers 15 residues. The CDR3: CASSYFWTGDNEQYF. CDR3 in DNA: TGTGCCAGCAGTTACTTCTGGACCGGGGACAACGAGCAGTACTTC.